A single sample is the source of the 2 T cell receptor beta chains below, sequenced in a study of blood T cell repertoires in COVID-19. Clones were sequenced by immunoSEQ multiplex PCR, and TCRdb holds only the in-frame ones, with some missing. This sample has a few hundred thousand clones, with 82% found just once. Sequencing was done on a sample of PBMCs or T cells enriched from blood (not recorded which). All receptors come from a man between 40 and 49 years old who had recovered from COVID-19.

The CDR3 DNA follows: TGTGCCACCAGCCCGGACACCAGCTTCTCCTACGAGCAGTACTTC. Translation gives CATSPDTSFSYEQYF. The V call is TRBV15, the J call TRBJ2-7; D possibly corresponds to TRBD1 (5 bases). The CDR3 is 15 residues long. The ends were cut back, 5 bases at V and 0 bases at J, with 14 bases in the middle. Germline V CDR1 and CDR2: LNHNV, YYDKDF (reference sequence). Using reference TRBV15 and TRBJ2-7 for the parts outside the CDR3, the full variable domain is DAMVIQNPRYQVTQFGKPVTLSCSQTLNHNVMYWYQQKSSQAPKLLFHYYDKDFNNEADTPDNFQSRRPNTSFCFLDIRSPGLGDTAMYLCATSPDTSFSYEQYFGPGTRLTVT.

This chain connects TRBV19 to TRBJ1-5; the match to TRBD1 covers 7 bases. The length of the CDR3 is 14 residues. Germline CDR1 reads LNHDA; CDR2 reads SQIVND (reference sequence). V shed 4 bases and J 5 bases; nucleotides not matched to a gene: 5. The CDR3 DNA reads TGTGCCAGTAGTAAAGGGGGCCTAGATCAGCCCCAGCATTTT. This sequence encodes CASSKGGLDQPQHF. Full variable domain (rest looked up from reference TRBV19 and TRBJ1-5): DGGITQSPKYLFRKEGQNVTLSCEQNLNHDAMYWYRQDPGQGLRLIYYSQIVNDFQKGDIAEGYSVSREKKESFPLTVTSAQKNPTAFYLCASSKGGLDQPQHFGDGTRLSIL.